The source of this T cell receptor (beta chain) is a study of T cells in Graves' hyperthyroidism and ophthalmopathy. Study-level information: Before treatment of any kind, peripheral blood was taken at initial diagnosis.

The CDR3 sequence is 14 residues long. The V gene lost 7 bases and the J gene lost 0 bases, with 12 bases spanning the gap. CDR1 is SNHLY and CDR2 is FYNNEI in the germline V gene. The TCR beta CDR3 regions underwent amplification using RNA transcripts as the source. HTBI primers drove first-round RT-PCR of the TCR CDR3. TCRdb reanalysed the multiplex PCR reads using MiXCR and keeps one entry per CDR3 protein. The sample carries 700,000 or so distinct CDR3 sequences, 14% recorded once. In its sample, this clonotype was seen many times. A Clinical Activity Score of at least 3, a NOSPECS grade of at least 4 and a duration under 3 months were recorded in the ophthalmopathy patients. Reasons for excluding patients were uncontrolled infection, other autoimmune disease, pregnancy or lactation. The study based diagnoses on clinical symptoms, serum thyroxine and TRAb, thyroid ultrasound and orbital computed tomography.

The chain is built from TRBV2 and TRBJ1-1; no definite D call. The source of this sequence is a woman between 50 and 59 years old with Graves' ophthalmopathy. What was sequenced was blood. CDR3 sequence: CASTLDGMNTEAFF. CDR3 nucleotides: TGTGCCAGCACCCTTGACGGAATGAACACTGAAGCTTTCTTT.